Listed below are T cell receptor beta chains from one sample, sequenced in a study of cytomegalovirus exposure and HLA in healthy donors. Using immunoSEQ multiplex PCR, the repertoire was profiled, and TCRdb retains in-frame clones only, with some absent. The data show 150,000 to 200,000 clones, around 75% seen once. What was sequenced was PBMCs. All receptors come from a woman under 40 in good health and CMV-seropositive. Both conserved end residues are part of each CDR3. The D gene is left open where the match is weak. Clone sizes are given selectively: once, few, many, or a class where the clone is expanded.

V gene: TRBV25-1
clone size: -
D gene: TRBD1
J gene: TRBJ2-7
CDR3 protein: CASRGDRAYEQYF
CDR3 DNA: TGTGCCAGCAGGGGGGACAGGGCCTACGAGCAGTACTTC

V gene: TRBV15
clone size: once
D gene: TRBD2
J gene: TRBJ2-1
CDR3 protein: CATSRDKRLAGYNEQFF
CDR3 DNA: TGTGCCACCAGCAGAGATAAGAGACTAGCGGGATACAATGAGCAGTTCTTC

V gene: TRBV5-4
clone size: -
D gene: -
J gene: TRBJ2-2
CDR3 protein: CASSRQANTGELFF
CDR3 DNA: TGTGCCAGCAGCCGACAGGCGAACACCGGGGAGCTGTTTTTT

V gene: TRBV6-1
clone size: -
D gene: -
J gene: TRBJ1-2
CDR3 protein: CASSLVYGYTF
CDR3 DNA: TGTGCCAGCAGTTTAGTCTATGGCTACACCTTC

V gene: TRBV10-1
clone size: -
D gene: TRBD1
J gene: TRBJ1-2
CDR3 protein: CASSKGTDRYGYTF
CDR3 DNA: TGCGCCAGCTCGAAAGGGACAGACCGCTATGGCTACACCTTC

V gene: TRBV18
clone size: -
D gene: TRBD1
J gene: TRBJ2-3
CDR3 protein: CASSPTGSTDTQYF
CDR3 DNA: TGTGCCAGCTCACCGACAGGGAGCACAGATACGCAGTATTTT

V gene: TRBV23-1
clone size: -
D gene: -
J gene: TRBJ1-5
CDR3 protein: CASSQGDTNQPQHF
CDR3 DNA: TGCGCCAGCAGTCAAGGAGATACCAATCAGCCCCAGCATTTT

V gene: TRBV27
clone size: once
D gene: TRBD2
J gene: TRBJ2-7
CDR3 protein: CASSLIREVLNQQYF
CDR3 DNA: TGTGCCAGCAGTTTAATACGGGAGGTACTCAATCAGCAGTACTTC

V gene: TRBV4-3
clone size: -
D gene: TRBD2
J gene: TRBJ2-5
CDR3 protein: CASSQVGGYQETQYF
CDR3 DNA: TGCGCCAGCAGCCAAGTGGGAGGGTACCAAGAGACCCAGTACTTC

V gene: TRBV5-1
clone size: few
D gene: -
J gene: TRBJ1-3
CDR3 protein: CASSYGSGENTIYF
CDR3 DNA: TGCGCCAGCAGCTACGGATCGGGTGAAAACACCATATATTTT

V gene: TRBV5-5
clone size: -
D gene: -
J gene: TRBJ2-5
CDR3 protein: CASSHIPGEAQYF
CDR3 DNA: TGTGCCAGCAGCCACATACCCGGGGAGGCCCAGTACTTC

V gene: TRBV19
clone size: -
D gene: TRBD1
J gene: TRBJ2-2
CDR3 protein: CASSLSLTWTGGELFF
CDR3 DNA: TGTGCCAGTAGTCTCTCCTTGACTTGGACAGGAGGGGAGCTGTTTTTT

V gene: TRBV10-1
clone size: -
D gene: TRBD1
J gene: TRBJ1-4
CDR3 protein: CASSESQTGGEEKLFF
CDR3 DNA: TGCGCCAGCAGTGAGTCGCAAACAGGGGGCGAGGAAAAACTGTTTTTT

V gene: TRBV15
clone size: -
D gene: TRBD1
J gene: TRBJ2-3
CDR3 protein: CATSRPDRAVLDTQYF
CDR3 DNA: TGTGCCACCAGCAGACCCGACAGGGCGGTGTTAGATACGCAGTATTTT

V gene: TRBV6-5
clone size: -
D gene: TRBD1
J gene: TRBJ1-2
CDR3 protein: CASIGTGANYGYTF
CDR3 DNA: TGTGCCAGCATTGGGACAGGGGCTAACTATGGCTACACCTTC

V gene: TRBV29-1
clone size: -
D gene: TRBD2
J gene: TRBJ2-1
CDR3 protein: CSVERTGTSGTMTQFF
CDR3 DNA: TGCAGCGTTGAGAGAACCGGGACTAGCGGGACAATGACGCAGTTCTTC

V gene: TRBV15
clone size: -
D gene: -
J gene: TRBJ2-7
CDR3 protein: CATSRERGGYEQYF
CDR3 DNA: TGTGCCACCAGCAGAGAAAGGGGCGGCTACGAGCAGTACTTC